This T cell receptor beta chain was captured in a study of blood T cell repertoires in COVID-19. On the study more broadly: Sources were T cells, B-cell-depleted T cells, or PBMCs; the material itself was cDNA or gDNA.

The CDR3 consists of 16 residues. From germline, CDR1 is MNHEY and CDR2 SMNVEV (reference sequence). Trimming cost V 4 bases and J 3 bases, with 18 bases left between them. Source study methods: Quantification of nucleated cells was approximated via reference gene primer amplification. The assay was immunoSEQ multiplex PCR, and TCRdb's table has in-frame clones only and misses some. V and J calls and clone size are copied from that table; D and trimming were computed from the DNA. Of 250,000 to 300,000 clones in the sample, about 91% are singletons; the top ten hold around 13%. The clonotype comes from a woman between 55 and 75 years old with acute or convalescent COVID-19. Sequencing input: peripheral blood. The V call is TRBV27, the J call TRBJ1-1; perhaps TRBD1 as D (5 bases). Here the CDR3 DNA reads TGTGCCAGCAGTTCCCGAGAAGGGGATCAAGACACTGAAGCTTTCTTT. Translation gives CASSSREGDQDTEAFF.